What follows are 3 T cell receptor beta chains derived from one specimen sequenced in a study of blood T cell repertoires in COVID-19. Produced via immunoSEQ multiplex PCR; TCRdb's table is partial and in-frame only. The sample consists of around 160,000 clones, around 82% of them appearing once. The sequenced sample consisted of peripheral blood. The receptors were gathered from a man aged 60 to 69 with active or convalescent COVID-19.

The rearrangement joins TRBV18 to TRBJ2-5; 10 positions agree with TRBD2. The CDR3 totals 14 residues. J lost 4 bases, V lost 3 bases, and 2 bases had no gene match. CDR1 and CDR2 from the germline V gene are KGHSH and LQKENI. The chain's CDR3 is CASSPTSGRETQYF. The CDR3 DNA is TGTGCCAGCTCACCGACTAGCGGGCGAGAGACCCAGTACTTC.

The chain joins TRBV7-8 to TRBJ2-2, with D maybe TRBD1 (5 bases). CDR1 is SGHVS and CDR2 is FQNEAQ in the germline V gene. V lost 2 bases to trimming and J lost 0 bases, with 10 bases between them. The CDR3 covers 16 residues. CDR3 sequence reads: CASSLNGRANTGELFF. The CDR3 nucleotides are TGTGCCAGCAGCTTAAATGGCAGGGCGAACACCGGGGAGCTGTTTTTT.

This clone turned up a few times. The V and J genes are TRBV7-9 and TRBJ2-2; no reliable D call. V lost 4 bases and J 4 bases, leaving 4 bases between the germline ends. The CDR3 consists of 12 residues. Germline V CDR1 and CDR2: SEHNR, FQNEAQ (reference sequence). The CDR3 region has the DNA TGTGCCAGCAGCTCGTTCACCGGGGAGCTGTTTTTT. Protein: CASSSFTGELFF.